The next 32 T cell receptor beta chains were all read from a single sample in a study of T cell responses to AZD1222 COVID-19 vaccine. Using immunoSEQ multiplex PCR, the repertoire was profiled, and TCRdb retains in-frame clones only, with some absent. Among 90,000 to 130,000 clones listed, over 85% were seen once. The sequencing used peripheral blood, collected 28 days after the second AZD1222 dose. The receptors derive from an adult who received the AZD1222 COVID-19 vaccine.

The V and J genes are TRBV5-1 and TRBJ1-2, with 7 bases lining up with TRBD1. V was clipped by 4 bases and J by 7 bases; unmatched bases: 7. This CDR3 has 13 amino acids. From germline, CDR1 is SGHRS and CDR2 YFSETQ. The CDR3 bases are TGCGCCAGCAGCGTATCAGGGGGAAGTGGCTACACCTTC. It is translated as CASSVSGGSGYTF. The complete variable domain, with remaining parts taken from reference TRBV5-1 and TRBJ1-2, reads KAGVTQTPRYLIKTRGQQVTLSCSPISGHRSVSWYQQTPGQGLQFLFEYFSETQRNKGNFPGRFSGRQFSNSRSEMNVSTLELGDSALYLCASSVSGGSGYTFGSGTRLTVV.

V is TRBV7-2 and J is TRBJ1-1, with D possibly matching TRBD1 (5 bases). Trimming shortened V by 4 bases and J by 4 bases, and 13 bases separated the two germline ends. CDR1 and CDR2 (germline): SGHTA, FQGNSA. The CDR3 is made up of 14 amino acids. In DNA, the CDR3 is TGTGCCAGCAGCTCCGCGGGGCTGATCACTGAAGCTTTCTTT. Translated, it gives CASSSAGLITEAFF.

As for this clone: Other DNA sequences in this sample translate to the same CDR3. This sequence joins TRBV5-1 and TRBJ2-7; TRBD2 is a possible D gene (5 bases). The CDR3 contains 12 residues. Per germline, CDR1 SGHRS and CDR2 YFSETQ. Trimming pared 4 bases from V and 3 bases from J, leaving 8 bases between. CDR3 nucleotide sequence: TGCGCCAGCAGCCCGGACTTCTACGAGCAGTACTTC. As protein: CASSPDFYEQYF.

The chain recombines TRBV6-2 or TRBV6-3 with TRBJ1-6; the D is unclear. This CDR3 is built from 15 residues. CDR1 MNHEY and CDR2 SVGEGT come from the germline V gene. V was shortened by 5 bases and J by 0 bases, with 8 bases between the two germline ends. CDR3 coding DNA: TGTGCCAGCAGTGGCCAAAGCTCCTATAATTCACCCCTCCACTTT. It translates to CASSGQSSYNSPLHF.

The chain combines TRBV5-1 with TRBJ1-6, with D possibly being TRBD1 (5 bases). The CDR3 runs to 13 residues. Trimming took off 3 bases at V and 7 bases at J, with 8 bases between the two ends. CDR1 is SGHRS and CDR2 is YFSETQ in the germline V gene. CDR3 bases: TGCGCCAGCAGCTCTTGGGGCAATTCACCCCTCCACTTT. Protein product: CASSSWGNSPLHF.

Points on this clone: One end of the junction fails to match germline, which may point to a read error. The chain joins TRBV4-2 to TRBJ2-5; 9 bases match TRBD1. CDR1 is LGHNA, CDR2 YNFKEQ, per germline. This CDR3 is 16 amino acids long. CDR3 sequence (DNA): TGTGCCAGCAGCCAAGACCCGGGACAGGGAAGCTCATACTATCACTTC. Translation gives CASSQDPGQGSSYYHF.

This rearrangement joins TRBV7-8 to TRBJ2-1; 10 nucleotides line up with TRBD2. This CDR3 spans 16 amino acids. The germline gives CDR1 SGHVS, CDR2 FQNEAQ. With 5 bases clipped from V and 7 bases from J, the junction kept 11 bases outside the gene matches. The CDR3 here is CASSAHLAGVSNEQFF. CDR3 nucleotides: TGTGCCAGCAGCGCCCACCTAGCGGGGGTCTCTAATGAGCAGTTCTTC. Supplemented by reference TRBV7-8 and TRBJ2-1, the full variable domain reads GAGVSQSPRYKVAKRGQDVALRCDPISGHVSLFWYQQALGQGPEFLTYFQNEAQLDKSGLPSDRFFAERPEGSVSTLKIQRTQQEDSAVYLCASSAHLAGVSNEQFFGPGTRLTVL.

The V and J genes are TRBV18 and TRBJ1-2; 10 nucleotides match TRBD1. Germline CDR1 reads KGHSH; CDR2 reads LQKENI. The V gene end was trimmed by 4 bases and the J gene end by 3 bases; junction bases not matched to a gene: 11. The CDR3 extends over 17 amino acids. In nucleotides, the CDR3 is TGTGCCAGCTCACACCGACAGGGGGCAACTCGCGACTATGGCTACACCTTC. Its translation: CASSHRQGATRDYGYTF.

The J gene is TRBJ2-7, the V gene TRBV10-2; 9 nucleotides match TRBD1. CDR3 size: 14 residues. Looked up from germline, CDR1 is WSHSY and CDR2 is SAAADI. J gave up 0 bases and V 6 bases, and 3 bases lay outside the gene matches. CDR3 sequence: CASRWGQGSYEQYF. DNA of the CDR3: TGCGCCAGCAGGTGGGGACAGGGCTCCTACGAGCAGTACTTC.

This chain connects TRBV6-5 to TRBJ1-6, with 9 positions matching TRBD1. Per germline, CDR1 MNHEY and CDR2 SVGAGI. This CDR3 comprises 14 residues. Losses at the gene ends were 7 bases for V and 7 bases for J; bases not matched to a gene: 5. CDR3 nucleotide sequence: TGTGCCAGCAAACAGGGGGCGGAAAATTCACCCCTCCACTTT. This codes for CASKQGAENSPLHF.

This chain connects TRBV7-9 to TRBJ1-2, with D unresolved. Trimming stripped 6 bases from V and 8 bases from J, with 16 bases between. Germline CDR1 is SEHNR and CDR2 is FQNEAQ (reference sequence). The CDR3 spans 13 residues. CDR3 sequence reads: CASSFSGSLGYTF. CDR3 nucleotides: TGTGCCAGCAGTTTCAGTGGAAGCCTGGGCTACACCTTC. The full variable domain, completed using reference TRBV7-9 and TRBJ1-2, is DTGVSQNPRHKITKRGQNVTFRCDPISEHNRLYWYRQTLGQGPEFLTYFQNEAQLEKSRLLSDRFSAERPKGSFSTLEIQRTEQGDSAMYLCASSFSGSLGYTFGSGTRLTVV.

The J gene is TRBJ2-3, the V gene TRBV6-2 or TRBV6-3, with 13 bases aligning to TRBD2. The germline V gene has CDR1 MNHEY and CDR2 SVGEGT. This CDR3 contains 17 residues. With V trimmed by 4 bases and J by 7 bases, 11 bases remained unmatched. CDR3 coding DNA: TGTGCCAGCAGTTGGGGGACGACTAGCGGGGGGTTAAATACGCAGTATTTT. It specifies CASSWGTTSGGLNTQYF.

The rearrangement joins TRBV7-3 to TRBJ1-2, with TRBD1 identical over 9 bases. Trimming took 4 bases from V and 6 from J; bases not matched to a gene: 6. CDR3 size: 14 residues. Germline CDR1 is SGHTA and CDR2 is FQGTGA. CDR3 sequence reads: CASSSRDRDDGYTF. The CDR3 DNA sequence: TGTGCCAGCAGCTCCCGGGACAGGGATGATGGCTACACCTTC. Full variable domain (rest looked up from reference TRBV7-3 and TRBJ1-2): GAGVSQTPSNKVTEKGKYVELRCDPISGHTALYWYRQSLGQGPEFLIYFQGTGAADDSGLPNDRFFAVRPEGSVSTLKIQRTERGDSAVYLCASSSRDRDDGYTFGSGTRLTVV.

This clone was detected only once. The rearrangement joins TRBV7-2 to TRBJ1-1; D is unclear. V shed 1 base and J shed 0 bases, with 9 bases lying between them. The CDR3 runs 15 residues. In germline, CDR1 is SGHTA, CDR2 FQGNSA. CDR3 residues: CASSLVGRMNTEAFF. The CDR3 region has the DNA TGTGCCAGCAGCTTAGTCGGGAGGATGAACACTGAAGCTTTCTTT.

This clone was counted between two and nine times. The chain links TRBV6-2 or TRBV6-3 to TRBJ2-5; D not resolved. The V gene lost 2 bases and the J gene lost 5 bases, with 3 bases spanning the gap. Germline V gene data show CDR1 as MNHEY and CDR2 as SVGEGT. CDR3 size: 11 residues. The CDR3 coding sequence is TGTGCCAGCAGTTACACTGAGACCCAGTACTTC. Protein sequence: CASSYTETQYF.

The CDR3 region has the DNA TGCGCCAGCAGCCCTCTCGGGGGGAGCTCCTACAATGAGCAGTTCTTC. This codes for CASSPLGGSSYNEQFF. J is TRBJ2-1 and V is TRBV5-1; 7 nucleotides line up with TRBD2. V lost 4 bases and J lost 0; bases outside the gene matches: 7. CDR3 length equals 16 residues. Germline V gives CDR1 SGHRS, CDR2 YFSETQ.

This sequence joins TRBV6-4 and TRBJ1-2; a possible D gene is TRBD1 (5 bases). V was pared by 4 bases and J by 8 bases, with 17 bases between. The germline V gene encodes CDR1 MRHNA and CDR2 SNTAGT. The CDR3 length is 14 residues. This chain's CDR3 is CASSVGRDPLGYTF. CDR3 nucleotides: TGTGCCAGCAGTGTCGGCAGGGACCCCTTAGGCTACACCTTC.

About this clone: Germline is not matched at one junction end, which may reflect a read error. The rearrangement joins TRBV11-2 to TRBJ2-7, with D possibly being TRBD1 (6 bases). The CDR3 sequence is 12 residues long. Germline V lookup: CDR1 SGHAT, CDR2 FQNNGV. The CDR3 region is CASTLQGYEQYF. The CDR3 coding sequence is TGTGCCAGCACCTTACAGGGCTACGAGCAGTACTTC.

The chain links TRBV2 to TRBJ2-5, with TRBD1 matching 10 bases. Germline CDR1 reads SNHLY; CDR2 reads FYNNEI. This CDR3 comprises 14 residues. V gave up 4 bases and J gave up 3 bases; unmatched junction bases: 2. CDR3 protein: CASSGGTGEETQYF. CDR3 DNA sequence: TGTGCCAGCAGTGGGGGGACAGGGGAAGAGACCCAGTACTTC.

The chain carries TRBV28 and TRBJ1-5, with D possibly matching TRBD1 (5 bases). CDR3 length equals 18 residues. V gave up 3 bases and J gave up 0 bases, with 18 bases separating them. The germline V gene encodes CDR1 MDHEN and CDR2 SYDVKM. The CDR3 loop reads CASSFGGRGINSNQPQHF. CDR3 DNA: TGTGCCAGCAGTTTTGGTGGGCGGGGGATCAATAGCAATCAGCCCCAGCATTTT.

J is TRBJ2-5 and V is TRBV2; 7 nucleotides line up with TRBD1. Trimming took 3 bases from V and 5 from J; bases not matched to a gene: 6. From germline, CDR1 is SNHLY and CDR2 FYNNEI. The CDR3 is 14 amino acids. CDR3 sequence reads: CASSEDRPTETQYF. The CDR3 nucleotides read TGTGCCAGCAGTGAGGACAGGCCAACGGAGACCCAGTACTTC.

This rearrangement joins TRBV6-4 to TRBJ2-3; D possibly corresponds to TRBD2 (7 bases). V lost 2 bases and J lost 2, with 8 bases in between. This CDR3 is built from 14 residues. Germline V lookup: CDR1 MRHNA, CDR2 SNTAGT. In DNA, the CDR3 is TGTGCCAGCAGTGACGGGGGGGCCACAGATACGCAGTATTTT. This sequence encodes CASSDGGATDTQYF.

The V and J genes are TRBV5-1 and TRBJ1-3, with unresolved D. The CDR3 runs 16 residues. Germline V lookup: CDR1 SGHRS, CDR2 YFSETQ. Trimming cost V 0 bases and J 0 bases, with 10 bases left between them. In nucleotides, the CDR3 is TGCGCCAGCAGCTTGGCCGGGTTCGACTCTGGAAACACCATATATTTT. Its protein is CASSLAGFDSGNTIYF.

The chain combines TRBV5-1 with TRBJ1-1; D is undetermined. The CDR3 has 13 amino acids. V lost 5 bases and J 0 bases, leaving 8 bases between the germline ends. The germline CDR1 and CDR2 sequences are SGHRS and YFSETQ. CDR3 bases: TGCGCCAGCAGAGTGGGTATGAACACTGAAGCTTTCTTT. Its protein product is CASRVGMNTEAFF.

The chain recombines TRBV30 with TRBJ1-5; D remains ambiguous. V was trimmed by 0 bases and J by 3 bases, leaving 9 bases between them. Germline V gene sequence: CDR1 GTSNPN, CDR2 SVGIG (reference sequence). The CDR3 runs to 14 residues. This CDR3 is CAWSVGSTNQPQHF. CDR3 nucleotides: TGTGCCTGGAGTGTAGGGAGTACCAATCAGCCCCAGCATTTT.

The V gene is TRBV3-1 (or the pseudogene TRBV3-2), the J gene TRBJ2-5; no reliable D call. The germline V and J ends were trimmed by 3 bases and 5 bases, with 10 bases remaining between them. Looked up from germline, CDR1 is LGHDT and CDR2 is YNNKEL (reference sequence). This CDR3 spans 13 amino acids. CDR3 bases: TGTGCCAGCAGCCAGGTCCGTGGTGAGACCCAGTACTTC. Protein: CASSQVRGETQYF.

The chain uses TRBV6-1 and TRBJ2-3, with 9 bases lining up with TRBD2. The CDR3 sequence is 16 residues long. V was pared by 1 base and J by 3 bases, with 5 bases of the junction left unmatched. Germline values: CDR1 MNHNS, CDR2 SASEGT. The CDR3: CASSEGRGGPTDTQYF. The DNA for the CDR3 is TGTGCCAGCAGTGAAGGGCGGGGGGGGCCAACAGATACGCAGTATTTT.

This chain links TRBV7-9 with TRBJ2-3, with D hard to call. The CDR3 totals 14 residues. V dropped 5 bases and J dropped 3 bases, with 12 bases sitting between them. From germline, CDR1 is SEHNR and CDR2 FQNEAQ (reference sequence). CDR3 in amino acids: CASSPLVRTDTQYF. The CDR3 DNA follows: TGTGCCAGCAGCCCCCTGGTCCGGACAGATACGCAGTATTTT.

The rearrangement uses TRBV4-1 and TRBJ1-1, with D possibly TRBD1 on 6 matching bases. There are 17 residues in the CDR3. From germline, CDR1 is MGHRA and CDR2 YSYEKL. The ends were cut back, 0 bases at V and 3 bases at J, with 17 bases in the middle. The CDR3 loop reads CASSQDLLGHSYTEAFF. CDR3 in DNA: TGCGCCAGCAGCCAAGATCTTTTGGGACATTCTTACACTGAAGCTTTCTTT.

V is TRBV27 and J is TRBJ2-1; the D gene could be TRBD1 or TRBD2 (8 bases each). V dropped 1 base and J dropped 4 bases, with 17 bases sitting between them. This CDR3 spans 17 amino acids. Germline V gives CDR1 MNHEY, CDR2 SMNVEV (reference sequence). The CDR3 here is CASSLLAGGQGYNEQFF. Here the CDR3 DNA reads TGTGCCAGCAGTTTATTGGCGGGAGGACAGGGTTACAATGAGCAGTTCTTC.

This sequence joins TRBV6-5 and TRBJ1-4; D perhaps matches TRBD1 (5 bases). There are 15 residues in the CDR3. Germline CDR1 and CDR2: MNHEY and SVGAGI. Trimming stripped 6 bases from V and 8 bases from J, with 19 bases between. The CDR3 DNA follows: TGTGCCAGCAGCCGTACCGGGACCTTGGAAGAAAAACTGTTTTTT. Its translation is CASSRTGTLEEKLFF.

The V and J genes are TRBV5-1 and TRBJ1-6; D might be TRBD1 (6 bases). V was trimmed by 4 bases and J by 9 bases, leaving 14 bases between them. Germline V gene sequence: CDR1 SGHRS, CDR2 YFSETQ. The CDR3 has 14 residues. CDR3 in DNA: TGCGCCAGCAGCCCCGGAGGGGGTGGTTCACCCCTCCACTTT. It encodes CASSPGGGGSPLHF. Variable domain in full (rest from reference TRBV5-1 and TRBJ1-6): KAGVTQTPRYLIKTRGQQVTLSCSPISGHRSVSWYQQTPGQGLQFLFEYFSETQRNKGNFPGRFSGRQFSNSRSEMNVSTLELGDSALYLCASSPGGGGSPLHFGNGTRLTVT.